Only one count was recorded for the clone carrying this T cell receptor beta chain. There are 18 residues in the CDR3. The junction had 13 bases not matched to a gene; V was cut back by 5 bases and J by 0 bases. In germline, CDR1 is SGHAT, CDR2 FQNNGV. Enrolled through a virtual design, the participants were between 18 and 89 years of age and came from about two dozen US areas. Sequencing was performed with immunoSEQ multiplex PCR; in TCRdb, only in-frame clones are kept and a portion is missing. Of fewer than 400,000 clones in the sample, approximately 85% were seen once. The entry originates in a study of blood T cell repertoires in COVID-19.

This TCR came from a man in his thirties or forties who had recovered from COVID-19. Sequenced sample: PBMCs or T cells enriched from blood (not recorded which). The genes are TRBV11-2 and TRBJ2-3; 8 positions match TRBD2. CDR3 nucleotide sequence: TGTGCCAGCAGCCGATTCATAACTAGCGGTACTAGCACAGATACGCAGTATTTT. It encodes CASSRFITSGTSTDTQYF.